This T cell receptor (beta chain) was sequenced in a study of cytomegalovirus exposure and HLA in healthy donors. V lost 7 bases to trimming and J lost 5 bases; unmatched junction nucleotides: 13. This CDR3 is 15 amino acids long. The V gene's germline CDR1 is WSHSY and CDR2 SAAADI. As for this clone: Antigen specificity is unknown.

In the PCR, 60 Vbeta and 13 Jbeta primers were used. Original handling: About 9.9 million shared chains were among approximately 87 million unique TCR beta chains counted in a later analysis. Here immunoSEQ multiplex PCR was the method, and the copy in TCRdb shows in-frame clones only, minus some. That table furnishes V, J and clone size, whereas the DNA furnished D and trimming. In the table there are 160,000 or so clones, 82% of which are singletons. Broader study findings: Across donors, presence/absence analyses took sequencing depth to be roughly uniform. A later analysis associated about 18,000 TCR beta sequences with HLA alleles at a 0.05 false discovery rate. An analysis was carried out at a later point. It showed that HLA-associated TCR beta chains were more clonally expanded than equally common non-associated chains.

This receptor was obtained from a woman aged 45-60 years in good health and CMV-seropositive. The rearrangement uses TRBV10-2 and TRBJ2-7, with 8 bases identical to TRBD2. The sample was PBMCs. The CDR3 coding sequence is TGCGCCAGCACCCTCGGGGGGGCGACGAGGGACGAGCAGTACTTC. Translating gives CASTLGGATRDEQYF.